Shown below are 2 T cell receptor beta chains from a single sample sequenced in a study of CD8 T cells in Susac syndrome. An amount of RNA that ranged from roughly 0.45 to 1 ug was reverse transcribed with random hexamers. TCRdb ran MiXCR on the immunoSEQ multiplex PCR reads and lists one entry per CDR3 protein. The data contain 300,000 to 350,000 distinct CDR3 sequences, 92% of them singletons. The sequencing input was CD4+ T cells from PBMCs. These receptors all stem from a human donor with multiple sclerosis.

The V call is TRBV5-4, the J call TRBJ2-5; D is uncertain. The CDR3 extends over 12 amino acids. Germline V lookup: CDR1 SGHNT, CDR2 YYREEE (reference sequence). V was shortened by 0 bases and J by 5 bases, with 5 bases between the two germline ends. This chain's CDR3 is CASSLEAETQYF. DNA for the CDR3: TGTGCCAGCAGCTTGGAAGCCGAGACCCAGTACTTC.

The chain joins TRBV7-3 to TRBJ2-3; unclear D gene. From germline, CDR1 is SGHTA and CDR2 FQGTGA. V was shortened by 5 bases and J by 4 bases, with 10 bases between the two germline ends. The CDR3 runs to 13 residues. The CDR3 region is CASSRVVADTQYF. In DNA form, the CDR3 reads TGTGCCAGCAGCCGCGTAGTAGCAGATACGCAGTATTTT.